This T cell receptor (beta chain) originates from a study of STAT3 mutations in large granular lymphocyte leukemia. Study results and caveats: In T-cell large granular lymphocyte leukemia, about half of patients showed multiple immunodominant subclonotypes.

Method: immunoSEQ multiplex PCR; TCRdb's copy keeps in-frame clones and lacks some. The profile shows roughly 29,000 clones, over 65% of them singletons. The CDR3 is 15 amino acids. With 5 bases removed from V and 11 bases from J, the gap between germline ends came to 22 bases. CDR1 and CDR2 from the germline V gene are SGHTA and FQGTGA. Note on this clone: Antigen: not known.

The sample taken for sequencing was peripheral blood mononuclear cells. The sequence was collected from a woman aged 45-60 years with T-cell large granular lymphocyte leukemia. Some clones in this sample may be carry-over from other donors' samples. V and J are TRBV7-3 and TRBJ2-1, with D perhaps matching TRBD2 (5 bases). In DNA, the CDR3 is TGTGCCAGCAGCCCCGGGGTTCCCAGTGTAGAAAAGCAGTTCTTC. Translated: CASSPGVPSVEKQFF.